Below, 15 T cell receptor beta chains from the same sample are listed, as sequenced in a study of CD8+CD57+ T cells in acquired aplastic anemia. Both TCR beta VDJ combination and CDR3 sequence profiling were carried out. Genomic DNA was the template for this profiling. Each CDR3 protein gets one entry after TCRdb re-called the reads with MiXCR. The sample lists 200,000 or so distinct CDR3 sequences; about 64% were seen once. The sample consisted of sorted CD4+, CD8+, or CD8+CD57+ T cells (not recorded which) from PBMCs. The receptors originated from a human donor with severe aplastic anemia or a healthy control (not recorded which).

V and J are TRBV29-1 and TRBJ1-2; TRBD1 matches 9 bases. This CDR3 spans 15 amino acids. V trimming: 1 base; J trimming: 7 bases; junction bases outside the gene matches: 10. Germline values: CDR1 SQVTM, CDR2 ANQGSEA. The chain's CDR3 is CSVEGQGDSFGGYTF. The CDR3 region has the DNA TGCAGCGTTGAAGGACAGGGGGATTCTTTCGGTGGCTACACCTTC. The full variable domain, rest sourced from reference TRBV29-1 and TRBJ1-2, is SAVISQKPSRDICQRGTSLTIQCQVDSQVTMMFWYRQQPGQSLTLIATANQGSEATYESGFVIDKFPISRPNLTFSTLTVSNMSPEDSSIYLCSVEGQGDSFGGYTFGSGTRLTVV.

This clonotype has a handful of counts. V gene TRBV20-1 combines with J gene TRBJ1-2; D remains ambiguous. The germline V and J ends were trimmed by 4 bases and 3 bases, with 6 bases remaining between them. The CDR3 contains 11 residues. Per germline, CDR1 DFQATT and CDR2 SNEGSKA (reference sequence). As DNA, the CDR3 is TGCAGTGCTAACTACGACTATGGCTACACCTTC. This translates into CSANYDYGYTF.

The V and J genes are TRBV15 and TRBJ2-7; TRBD2 matches 10 bases. The CDR3 loop spans 15 amino acids. Trimming removed 2 bases from V and 2 bases from J; junction bases left unmatched: 3. Germline CDR1 reads LNHNV; CDR2 reads YYDKDF (reference sequence). The chain's CDR3 is CATSRLAGGPYEQYF. DNA of the CDR3: TGTGCCACCAGCAGATTAGCGGGAGGTCCCTACGAGCAGTACTTC.

In DNA form, the CDR3 reads TGTGCCAGCAGTTACGGGACAGGGGTTTCGGGCGAGCAGTACTTC. Protein: CASSYGTGVSGEQYF. V and J are TRBV14 and TRBJ2-7, with 10 bases that match TRBD1. Looked up from germline, CDR1 is SGHDN and CDR2 is FVKESK. CDR3 length: 15 residues. The J segment lost 6 bases and the V segment lost 6 bases, leaving 11 bases of the junction unmatched.

The gene calls are TRBV7-3 and TRBJ2-7; TRBD2 agrees at 7 bases. CDR1 SGHTA and CDR2 FQGTGA come from the germline V gene. CDR3 size: 14 residues. The V segment lost 6 bases and the J segment 4 bases; nucleotides outside the gene matches: 9. CDR3 in DNA: TGTGCCAGCAGTCAGCGGGATACTTTGTACGAGCAGTACTTC. It yields the protein CASSQRDTLYEQYF. Supplemented by reference TRBV7-3 and TRBJ2-7, the full variable domain reads GAGVSQTPSNKVTEKGKYVELRCDPISGHTALYWYRQSLGQGPEFLIYFQGTGAADDSGLPNDRFFAVRPEGSVSTLKIQRTERGDSAVYLCASSQRDTLYEQYFGPGTRLTVT.

There are many counts of this clonotype. The chain has TRBV10-3 and TRBJ2-7; unclear D gene. V lost 3 bases and J lost 4, with 7 bases in between. The germline CDR1 and CDR2 sequences are ENHRY and SYGVKD. This CDR3 comprises 12 residues. The CDR3 nucleotides read TGTGCCATCAGTGACGAATCTTACGAGCAGTACTTC. Translated: CAISDESYEQYF.

This clonotype appeared a single time. The chain employs TRBV7-9 and TRBJ2-7; D remains ambiguous. This CDR3 has 13 residues. Trimming shortened V by 3 bases and J by 9 bases, and 15 bases separated the two germline ends. From germline, CDR1 is SEHNR and CDR2 FQNEAQ (reference sequence). The CDR3: CASSLARQPRQYF. CDR3 sequence (DNA): TGTGCCAGCAGCTTGGCCCGGCAGCCCAGGCAGTACTTC.

This clonotype appeared once. The chain carries TRBV5-5 and TRBJ2-5, with D perhaps TRBD2 (6 bases). Germline V gene lookup returns CDR1 SGHKS and CDR2 YYEKEE (reference sequence). The CDR3 is 14 amino acids. V gave up 1 base and J gave up 3 bases, with 10 bases separating them. DNA of the CDR3: TGTGCCAGCAGCTTGCCCGGGAGTAAAGAGACCCAGTACTTC. This translates into CASSLPGSKETQYF.

The gene calls are TRBV20-1 and TRBJ1-2; a weak D match, TRBD1 (5 bases). CDR1 is DFQATT, CDR2 SNEGSKA, per germline (reference sequence). The CDR3 runs to 16 residues. Trimming stripped 3 bases from V and 6 bases from J, with 23 bases between. This CDR3 is CSARPVGRLPGDGYTF. In nucleotides, the CDR3 is TGCAGTGCTAGGCCCGTGGGACGCTTGCCCGGCGATGGCTACACCTTC.

The chain carries TRBV25-1 and TRBJ1-2; 8 bases align to TRBD1. This CDR3 region has 16 residues. Germline assignment: CDR1 MGHDK and CDR2 SYGVNS. The trim removed 4 bases at V and 6 bases at J, leaving 13 bases unmatched. CDR3 DNA: TGTGCCAGCAGTGCCGCTCCGGGACAGGATAGGGATGGCTACACCTTC. It codes for CASSAAPGQDRDGYTF.

This clonotype has only one observation. The CDR3 coding sequence is TGTGCCACCAGTGACCCCGGACAGGGTGGGGACACAGATACGCAGTATTTT. Translating it yields CATSDPGQGGDTDTQYF. The rearrangement joins TRBV24-1 to TRBJ2-3; TRBD1 matches 8 bases. The CDR3 consists of 17 residues. Germline V gene lookup returns CDR1 KGHDR and CDR2 SFDVKD. Trimming at V came to 4 bases and at J to 2 bases, leaving 10 bases not matched to a gene.

This clonotype occurred many times. This sequence joins TRBV5-1 and TRBJ1-1; D is perhaps TRBD1 (5 bases). CDR3 length: 18 amino acids. Trimming stripped 0 bases from V and 5 bases from J, with 23 bases between. CDR1 and CDR2 from the germline V gene are SGHRS and YFSETQ. The CDR3: CASSLGPQDKGSRTEAFF. The CDR3 bases are TGCGCCAGCAGCTTGGGCCCTCAGGACAAGGGATCGAGGACTGAAGCTTTCTTT.

Many counts were recorded for this clonotype. The genes are TRBV30 and TRBJ1-5, with 7 bases fitting TRBD1. This CDR3 spans 15 amino acids. Germline values: CDR1 GTSNPN, CDR2 SVGIG (reference sequence). V lost 0 bases, J lost 5 bases, and 7 bases stayed unmatched. The CDR3 bases are TGTGCCTGGAGTGTGAGGGGACAGTACTATCAGCCCCAGCATTTT. Translating it yields CAWSVRGQYYQPQHF.

CDR3 in DNA: TGCAGTGCTCAAGACGGACAGACCTTTTTGGGGACCCAGTACTTC. This gives the protein CSAQDGQTFLGTQYF. J is TRBJ2-5 and V is TRBV20-1; tentatively, D is TRBD1 (6 bases). The CDR3 has 15 residues. V dropped 5 bases and J dropped 7 bases, with 23 bases sitting between them. CDR1 is DFQATT and CDR2 is SNEGSKA in the germline V gene (reference sequence).

The chain uses TRBV10-3 and TRBJ2-3; TRBD2 agrees at 8 bases. CDR1 and CDR2 from the germline V gene are ENHRY and SYGVKD. The CDR3 length is 17 residues. Germline trimming cut 0 bases from V and 4 bases from J; bases unmatched to any gene: 9. CDR3 DNA sequence: TGTGCCATCAGTGAGTCGCACTCCCCGACTAGCGCAGATACGCAGTATTTT. The encoded protein is CAISESHSPTSADTQYF.